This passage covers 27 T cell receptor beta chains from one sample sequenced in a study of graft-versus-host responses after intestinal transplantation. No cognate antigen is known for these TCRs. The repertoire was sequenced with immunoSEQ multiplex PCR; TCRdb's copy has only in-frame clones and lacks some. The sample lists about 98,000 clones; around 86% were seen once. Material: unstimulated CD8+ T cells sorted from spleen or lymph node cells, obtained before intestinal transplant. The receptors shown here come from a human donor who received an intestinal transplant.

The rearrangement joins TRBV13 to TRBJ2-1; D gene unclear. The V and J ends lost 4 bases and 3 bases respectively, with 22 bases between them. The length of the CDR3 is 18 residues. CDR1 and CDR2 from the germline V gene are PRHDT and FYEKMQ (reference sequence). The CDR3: CASSSVMLWTRLYNEQFF. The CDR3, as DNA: TGTGCCAGCAGCTCAGTAATGTTGTGGACGCGTCTCTACAATGAGCAGTTCTTC.

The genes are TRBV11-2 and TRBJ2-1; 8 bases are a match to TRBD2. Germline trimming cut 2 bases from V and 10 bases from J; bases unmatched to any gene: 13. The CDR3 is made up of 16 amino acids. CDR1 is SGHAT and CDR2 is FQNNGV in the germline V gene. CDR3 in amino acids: CASSLIGTRVGLEQFF. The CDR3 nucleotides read TGTGCCAGCAGCTTAATTGGGACTAGGGTTGGCCTGGAGCAGTTCTTC.

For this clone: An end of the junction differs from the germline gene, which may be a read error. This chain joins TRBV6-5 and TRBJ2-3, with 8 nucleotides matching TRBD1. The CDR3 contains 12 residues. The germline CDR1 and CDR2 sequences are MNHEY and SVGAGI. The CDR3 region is CASSEGTGTQYF. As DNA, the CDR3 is TGTGCCAGCAGTGAAGGGACAGGTACGCAGTATTTT.

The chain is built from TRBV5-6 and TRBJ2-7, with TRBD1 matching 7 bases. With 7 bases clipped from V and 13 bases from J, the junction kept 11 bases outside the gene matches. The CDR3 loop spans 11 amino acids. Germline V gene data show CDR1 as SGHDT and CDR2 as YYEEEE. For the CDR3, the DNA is TGTGCCAGCTGGCATGCAGGGACAGAATACTTC. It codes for CASWHAGTEYF.

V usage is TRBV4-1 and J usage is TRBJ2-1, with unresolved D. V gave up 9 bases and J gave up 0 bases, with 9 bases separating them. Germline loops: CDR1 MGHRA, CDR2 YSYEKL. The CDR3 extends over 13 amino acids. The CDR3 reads CASALSSYNEQFF. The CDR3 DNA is TGCGCCAGTGCTTTGAGCTCCTACAATGAGCAGTTCTTC.

In DNA form, the CDR3 reads TGTGCCAGCAGCTTAATTTGGGTGACGACGCAGTATTTT. Amino acid sequence: CASSLIWVTTQYF. The chain couples TRBV7-8 to TRBJ2-3; D unresolved. CDR3 length equals 13 residues. The germline V gene has CDR1 SGHVS and CDR2 FQNEAQ. V was shortened by 2 bases and J by 9 bases, with 12 bases between the two germline ends.

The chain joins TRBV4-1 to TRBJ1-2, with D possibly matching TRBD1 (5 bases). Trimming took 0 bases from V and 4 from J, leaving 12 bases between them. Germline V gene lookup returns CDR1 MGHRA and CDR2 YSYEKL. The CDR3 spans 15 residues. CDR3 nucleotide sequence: TGCGCCAGCAGCCAAGAGGTGAGAACAGGCTATGGCTACACCTTC. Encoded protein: CASSQEVRTGYGYTF.

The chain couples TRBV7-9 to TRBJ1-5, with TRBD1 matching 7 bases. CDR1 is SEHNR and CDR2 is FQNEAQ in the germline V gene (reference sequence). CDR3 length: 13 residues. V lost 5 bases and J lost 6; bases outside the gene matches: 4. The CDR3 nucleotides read TGTGCCAGCAGCGGTACAGGGGTTCAGCCCCAGCATTTT. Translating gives CASSGTGVQPQHF.

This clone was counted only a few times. The CDR3 loop is CASSYDSGNYEQYF. For the CDR3, the DNA is TGTGCCAGCAGTTATGATAGTGGCAACTACGAGCAGTACTTC. The chain couples TRBV6-5 to TRBJ2-7; D gene unclear. CDR1 is MNHEY, CDR2 SVGAGI, per germline. The CDR3 runs to 14 residues. V lost 3 bases to trimming and J lost 3 bases, with 12 bases between them.

CDR3 sequence: CASSLAGQRYTF. The CDR3 DNA reads as TGTGCCAGCAGCTTGGCCGGACAGCGCTACACCTTC. The rearrangement links TRBV5-4 to TRBJ1-2; D may be TRBD1 (6 bases). Trimming removed 0 bases from V and 9 bases from J, with 9 bases in between. Germline CDR1 is SGHNT and CDR2 is YYREEE (reference sequence). The CDR3 covers 12 residues.

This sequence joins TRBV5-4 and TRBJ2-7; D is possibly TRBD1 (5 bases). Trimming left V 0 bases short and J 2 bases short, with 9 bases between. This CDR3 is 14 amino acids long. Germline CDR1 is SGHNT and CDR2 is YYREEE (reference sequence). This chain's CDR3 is CASSLDRSTYEQYF. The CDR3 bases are TGTGCCAGCAGCTTGGACAGGTCTACCTACGAGCAGTACTTC.

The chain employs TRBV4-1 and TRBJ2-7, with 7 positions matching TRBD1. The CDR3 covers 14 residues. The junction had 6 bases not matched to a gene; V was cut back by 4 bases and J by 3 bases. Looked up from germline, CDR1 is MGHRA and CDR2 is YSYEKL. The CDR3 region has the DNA TGCGCCAGCAGCCCCGGGACAGAGCACTACGAGCAGTACTTC. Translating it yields CASSPGTEHYEQYF.

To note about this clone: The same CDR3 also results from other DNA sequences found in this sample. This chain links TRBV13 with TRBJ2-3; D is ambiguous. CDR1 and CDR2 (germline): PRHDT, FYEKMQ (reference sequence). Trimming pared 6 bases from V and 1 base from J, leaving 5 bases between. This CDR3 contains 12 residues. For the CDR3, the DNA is TGTGCCAGCAGTACGGGCACAGATACGCAGTATTTT. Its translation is CASSTGTDTQYF. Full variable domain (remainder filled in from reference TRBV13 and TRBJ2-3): AAGVIQSPRHLIKEKRETATLKCYPIPRHDTVYWYQQGPGQDPQFLISFYEKMQSDKGSIPDRFSAQQFSDYHSELNMSSLELGDSALYFCASSTGTDTQYFGPGTRLTVL.

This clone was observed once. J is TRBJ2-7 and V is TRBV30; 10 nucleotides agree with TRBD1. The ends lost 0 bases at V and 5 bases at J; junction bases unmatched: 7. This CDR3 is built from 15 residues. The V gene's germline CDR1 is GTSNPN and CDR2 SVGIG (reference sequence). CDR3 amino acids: CAWSVKGQGMHEQYF. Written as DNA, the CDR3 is TGTGCCTGGAGTGTTAAGGGACAGGGGATGCACGAGCAGTACTTC.

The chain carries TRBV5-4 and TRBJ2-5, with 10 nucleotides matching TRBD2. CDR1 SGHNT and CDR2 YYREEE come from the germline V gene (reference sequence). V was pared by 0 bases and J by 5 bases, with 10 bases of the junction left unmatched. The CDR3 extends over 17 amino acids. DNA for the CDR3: TGTGCCAGCAGCTTGGGCGCAGCGGGGGGGCCGCGGGAGACCCAGTACTTC. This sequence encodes CASSLGAAGGPRETQYF.

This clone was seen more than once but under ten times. CDR3 protein: CASNEIQDVSYEQYF. In nucleotides, the CDR3 is TGTGCCAGCAACGAGATACAGGACGTCTCCTACGAGCAGTACTTC. The chain carries TRBV2 and TRBJ2-7; D may be TRBD1 (5 bases). Germline V lookup: CDR1 SNHLY, CDR2 FYNNEI. The V gene lost 7 bases and the J gene lost 0 bases, with 16 bases spanning the gap. The CDR3 totals 15 residues.

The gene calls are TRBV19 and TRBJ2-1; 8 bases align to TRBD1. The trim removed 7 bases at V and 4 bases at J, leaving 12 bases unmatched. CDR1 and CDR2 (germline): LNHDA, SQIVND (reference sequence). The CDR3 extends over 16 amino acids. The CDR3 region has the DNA TGTGCCAGTACTACGGGTTCCGGACAGGGTTACAATGAGCAGTTCTTC. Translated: CASTTGSGQGYNEQFF.

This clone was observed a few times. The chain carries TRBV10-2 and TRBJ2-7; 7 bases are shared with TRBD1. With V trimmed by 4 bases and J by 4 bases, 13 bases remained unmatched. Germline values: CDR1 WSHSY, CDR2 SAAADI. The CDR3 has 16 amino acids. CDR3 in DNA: TGCGCCAGCAGTGGGTTTCTGGACAGGTTCATTTACGAGCAGTACTTC. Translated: CASSGFLDRFIYEQYF.

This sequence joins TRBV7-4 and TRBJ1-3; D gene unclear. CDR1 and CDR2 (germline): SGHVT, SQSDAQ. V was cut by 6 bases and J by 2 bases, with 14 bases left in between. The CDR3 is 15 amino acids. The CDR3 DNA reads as TGTGCCAGCAGTTCCCCCCCTCGGCCTGGAAACACCATATATTTT. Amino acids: CASSSPPRPGNTIYF.

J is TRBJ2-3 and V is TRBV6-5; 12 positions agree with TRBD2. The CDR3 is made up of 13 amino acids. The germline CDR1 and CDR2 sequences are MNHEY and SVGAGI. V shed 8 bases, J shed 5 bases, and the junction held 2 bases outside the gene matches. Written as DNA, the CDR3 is TGTGCCAGCCTAGCGGGAGGGGGAGATACGCAGTATTTT. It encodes CASLAGGGDTQYF.

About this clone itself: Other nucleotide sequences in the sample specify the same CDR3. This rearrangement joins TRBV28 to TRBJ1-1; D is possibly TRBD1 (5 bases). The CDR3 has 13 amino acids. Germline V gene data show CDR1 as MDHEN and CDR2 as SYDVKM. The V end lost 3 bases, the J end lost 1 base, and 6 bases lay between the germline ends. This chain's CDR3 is CASSLGPNTEAFF. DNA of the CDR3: TGTGCCAGCAGTTTGGGGCCGAACACTGAAGCTTTCTTT.

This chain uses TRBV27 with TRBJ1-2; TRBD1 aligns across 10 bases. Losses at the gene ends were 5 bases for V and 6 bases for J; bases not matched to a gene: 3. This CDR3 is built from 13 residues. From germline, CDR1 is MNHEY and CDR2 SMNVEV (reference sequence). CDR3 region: CASSDRGRDGYTF. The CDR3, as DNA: TGTGCCAGCAGTGACAGGGGGCGGGATGGCTACACCTTC.

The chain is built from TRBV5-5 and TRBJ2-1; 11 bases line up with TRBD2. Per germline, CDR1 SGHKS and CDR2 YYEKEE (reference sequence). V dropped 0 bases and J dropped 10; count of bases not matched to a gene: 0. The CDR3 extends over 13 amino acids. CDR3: CASSLGTSGEQFF. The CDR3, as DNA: TGTGCCAGCAGCTTGGGGACTAGCGGGGAGCAGTTCTTC.

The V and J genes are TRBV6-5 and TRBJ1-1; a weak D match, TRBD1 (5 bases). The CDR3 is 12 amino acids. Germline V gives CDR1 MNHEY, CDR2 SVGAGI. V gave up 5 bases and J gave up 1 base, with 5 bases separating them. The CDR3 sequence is CASSTGNTEAFF. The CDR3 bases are TGTGCCAGCAGTACAGGGAACACTGAAGCTTTCTTT.

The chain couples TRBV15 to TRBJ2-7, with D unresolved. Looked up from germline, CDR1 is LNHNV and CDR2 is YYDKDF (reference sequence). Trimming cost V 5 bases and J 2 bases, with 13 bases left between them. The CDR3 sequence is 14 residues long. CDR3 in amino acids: CATSARGKAYEQYF. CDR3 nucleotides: TGTGCCACCAGCGCCCGAGGAAAGGCCTACGAGCAGTACTTC.

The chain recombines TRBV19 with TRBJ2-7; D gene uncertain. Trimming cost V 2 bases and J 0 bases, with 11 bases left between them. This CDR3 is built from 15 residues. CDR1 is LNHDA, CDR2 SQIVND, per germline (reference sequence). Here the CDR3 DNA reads TGTGCCAGTAGTATATCGGGCTACCTCTCCTACGAGCAGTACTTC. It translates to CASSISGYLSYEQYF. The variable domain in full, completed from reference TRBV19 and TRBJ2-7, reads DGGITQSPKYLFRKEGQNVTLSCEQNLNHDAMYWYRQDPGQGLRLIYYSQIVNDFQKGDIAEGYSVSREKKESFPLTVTSAQKNPTAFYLCASSISGYLSYEQYFGPGTRLTVT.

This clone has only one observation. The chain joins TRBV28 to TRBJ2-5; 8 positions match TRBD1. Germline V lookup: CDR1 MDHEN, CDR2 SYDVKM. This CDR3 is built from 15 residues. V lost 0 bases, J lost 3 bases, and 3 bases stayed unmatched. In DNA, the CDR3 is TGTGCCAGCAGTTTATGGGCAGGGGGCGAAGAGACCCAGTACTTC. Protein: CASSLWAGGEETQYF.